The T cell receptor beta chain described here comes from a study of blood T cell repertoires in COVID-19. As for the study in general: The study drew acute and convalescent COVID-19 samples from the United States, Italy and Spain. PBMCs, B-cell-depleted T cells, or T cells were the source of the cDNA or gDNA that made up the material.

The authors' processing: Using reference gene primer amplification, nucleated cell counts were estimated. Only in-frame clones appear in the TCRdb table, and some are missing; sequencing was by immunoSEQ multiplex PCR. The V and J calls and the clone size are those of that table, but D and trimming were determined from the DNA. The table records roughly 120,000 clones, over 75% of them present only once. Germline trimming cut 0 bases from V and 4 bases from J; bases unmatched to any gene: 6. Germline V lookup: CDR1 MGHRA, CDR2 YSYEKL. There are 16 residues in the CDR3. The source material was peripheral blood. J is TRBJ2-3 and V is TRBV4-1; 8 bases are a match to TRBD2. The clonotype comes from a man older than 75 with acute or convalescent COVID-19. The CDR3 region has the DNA TGCGCCAGCAGCCAAGATCAAGCGGGGGTTGCAGATACGCAGTATTTT. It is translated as CASSQDQAGVADTQYF.